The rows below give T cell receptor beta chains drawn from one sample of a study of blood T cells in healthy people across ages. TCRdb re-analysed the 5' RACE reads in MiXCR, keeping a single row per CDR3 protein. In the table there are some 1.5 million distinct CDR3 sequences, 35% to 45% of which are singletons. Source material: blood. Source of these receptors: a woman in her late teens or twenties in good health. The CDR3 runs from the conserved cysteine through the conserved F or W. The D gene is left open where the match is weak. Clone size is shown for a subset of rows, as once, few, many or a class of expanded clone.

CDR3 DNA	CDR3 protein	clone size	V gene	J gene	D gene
TGTGCCAGCAGCTTCCCACTAGCGGGGGGGCGTGTCACAGATACGCAGTATTTT	CASSFPLAGGRVTDTQYF	-	TRBV7-2	TRBJ2-3	TRBD2
TGCGCCAGCAGCTTGGTTACCGCGTCGGATTACGAGCAGTACTTC	CASSLVTASDYEQYF	-	TRBV5-1	TRBJ2-7	-
TGTGCCAGCAGTCCCGACAGGGTGATGAAGACCCAGTACTTC	CASSPDRVMKTQYF	few	TRBV6-5	TRBJ2-5	TRBD1
TGCGCCGCCGGTTGGAGGACAATGAACACTGAAGCTTTCTTT	CAAGWRTMNTEAFF	-	TRBV4-1	TRBJ1-1	-
TGTGCCAGCAGCCAAGACCCTCTCTTCAATGAGCAGTTCTTC	CASSQDPLFNEQFF	-	TRBV14	TRBJ2-1	-
TGCGCCAGCAGCCAACTTACGGGACTTACGTACAATGAGCAGTTCTTC	CASSQLTGLTYNEQFF	-	TRBV4-3	TRBJ2-1	-
TGTGCCAGCAGCTCCGCCCTGGGGCGCAATCAGCCCCAGCATTTT	CASSSALGRNQPQHF	-	TRBV7-9	TRBJ1-5	-
TGCAGCGTTGTGATGGGGGGTTCGGGGCAGCCCCAGCATTTT	CSVVMGGSGQPQHF	-	TRBV29-1	TRBJ1-5	-
TGTGCCAGCAGCTTAGTGGGGATCGGAGGAGTGAACACTGAAGCTTTCTTT	CASSLVGIGGVNTEAFF	few	TRBV7-2	TRBJ1-1	-
TGTGCCTGGACTGGACTGTTCTATGGCTACACCTTC	CAWTGLFYGYTF	-	TRBV30	TRBJ1-2	-
TGCAGTGCTAGAGTTGTAGGTGGATTGGTGCAGTTCTTC	CSARVVGGLVQFF	-	TRBV20-1	TRBJ2-1	-
TGTGCCAGCACCTCTGGGGGACTTGGCACTGAAGCTTTCTTT	CASTSGGLGTEAFF	-	TRBV12-3/TRBV12-4	TRBJ1-1	-
TGTGCCAGCAGTCCCCGTTTAGGGGGCTGGGGCAATGAGCAGTTCTTC	CASSPRLGGWGNEQFF	-	TRBV28	TRBJ2-1	TRBD1
TGCAGCGTTGATAGGGAGGCAAAACTGTTTTTT	CSVDREAKLFF	-	TRBV29-1	TRBJ1-4	-
TGTGCCAGCAGCGCCTTATCGGGGGTCCTCAACACCATATATTTT	CASSALSGVLNTIYF	-	TRBV7-9	TRBJ1-3	-
TGTGCCAGCAGTCAAGACAGGGATGGGAGAAACATTCAGTACTTC	CASSQDRDGRNIQYF	few	TRBV12-3/TRBV12-4	TRBJ2-4	TRBD1
TGTGCCAGCAGTTTAGTTGACAGAATGAACACTGAAGCTTTCTTT	CASSLVDRMNTEAFF	-	TRBV12-3/TRBV12-4	TRBJ1-1	-
TGCGCCAGCAGCCAAGGGGGCGATCCATACAGGGTAGCCGTCTACGAGCAGTACTTC	CASSQGGDPYRVAVYEQYF	few	TRBV4-1	TRBJ2-7	-
TGTGCCATCAGTGAGTCGATGGACAGCTTATCAAGCGAGCAGTACTTC	CAISESMDSLSSEQYF	once	TRBV10-3	TRBJ2-7	-
TGTGCCAGCTTGGGGGGGCTAGGTGAGCAGTTCTTC	CASLGGLGEQFF	-	TRBV6-1	TRBJ2-1	-
TGTGCCAGCAGTTGGGCAGGACGGGGCTACGAGCAGTACTTC	CASSWAGRGYEQYF	few	TRBV27	TRBJ2-7	-
TGCAGTGCTAAGGACAGGGTTCTCAACAATGAGCAGTTCTTC	CSAKDRVLNNEQFF	-	TRBV20-1	TRBJ2-1	TRBD1
TGTGCCAGCAGCTTTAGCTACCCAGGACGTGGGGGCACAGATACGCAGTATTTT	CASSFSYPGRGGTDTQYF	-	TRBV7-2	TRBJ2-3	-